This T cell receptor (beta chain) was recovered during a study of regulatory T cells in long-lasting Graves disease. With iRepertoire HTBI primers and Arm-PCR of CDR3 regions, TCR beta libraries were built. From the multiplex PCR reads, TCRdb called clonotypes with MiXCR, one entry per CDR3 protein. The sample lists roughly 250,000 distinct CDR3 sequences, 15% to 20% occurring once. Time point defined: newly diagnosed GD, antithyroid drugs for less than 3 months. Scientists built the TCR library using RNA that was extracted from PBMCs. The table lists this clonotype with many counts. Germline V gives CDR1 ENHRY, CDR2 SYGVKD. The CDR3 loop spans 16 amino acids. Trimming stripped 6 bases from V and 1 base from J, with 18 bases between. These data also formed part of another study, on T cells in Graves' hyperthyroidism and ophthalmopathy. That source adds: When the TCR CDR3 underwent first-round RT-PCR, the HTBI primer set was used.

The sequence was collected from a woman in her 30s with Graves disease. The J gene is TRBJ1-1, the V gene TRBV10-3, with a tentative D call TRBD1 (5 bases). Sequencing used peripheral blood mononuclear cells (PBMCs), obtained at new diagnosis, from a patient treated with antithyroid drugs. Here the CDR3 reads CAISQYVGGPNTEAFF. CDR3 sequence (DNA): TGTGCCATCAGCCAATATGTTGGGGGTCCGAACACTGAAGCTTTCTTT.